Listed here are 29 T cell receptor beta chains from one sample, sequenced in a study of T cell responses to AZD1222 COVID-19 vaccine. Some clones are missing from TCRdb's copy, which holds only in-frame ones; the method was immunoSEQ multiplex PCR. In the table there are tens of thousands of clones, approximately 85% of which are singletons. Material: peripheral blood, obtained 28 days after the second AZD1222 dose. The receptors were sampled from an adult who received the AZD1222 COVID-19 vaccine.

The genes are TRBV29-1 and TRBJ2-1; D gene uncertain. The V gene lost 1 base and the J gene lost 0 bases, with 13 bases spanning the gap. Germline assignment: CDR1 SQVTM and CDR2 ANQGSEA. CDR3 length: 16 amino acids. DNA of the CDR3: TGCAGCGTTGAAGGGGGTCGGAACCTCTCCTACAATGAGCAGTTCTTC. This translates into CSVEGGRNLSYNEQFF.

The chain is built from TRBV14 and TRBJ2-1, with TRBD1 identical over 8 bases. The CDR3 contains 13 residues. V was pared by 3 bases and J by 7 bases, with 2 bases of the junction left unmatched. CDR1 is SGHDN and CDR2 is FVKESK in the germline V gene. The CDR3 sequence: CASSQNRGNEQFF. The CDR3 coding sequence is TGTGCCAGCAGCCAGAACAGGGGGAATGAGCAGTTCTTC.

This sequence joins TRBV29-1 and TRBJ2-7; TRBD1 might be the D (6 bases). Trimming removed 6 bases from V and 3 bases from J, with 9 bases in between. Looked up from germline, CDR1 is SQVTM and CDR2 is ANQGSEA. The CDR3 is 11 residues long. CDR3 sequence: CSVYRDYEQYF. The CDR3, as DNA: TGCAGCGTATACAGGGACTACGAGCAGTACTTC.

The genes are TRBV6-6 and TRBJ2-7; a possible D gene is TRBD1 (6 bases). The germline V gene encodes CDR1 MNHNY and CDR2 SVGAGI (reference sequence). Trimming shortened V by 2 bases and J by 0 bases, and 14 bases separated the two germline ends. There are 16 residues in the CDR3. The CDR3 reads CASSYPRDTPSYEQYF. In DNA form, the CDR3 reads TGTGCCAGCAGTTACCCCCGGGACACTCCCTCCTACGAGCAGTACTTC.

This chain uses TRBV5-4 with TRBJ2-7; no firm D call. The CDR3 totals 13 residues. Trimming cost V 4 bases and J 6 bases, with 14 bases left between them. CDR1 is SGHNT and CDR2 is YYREEE in the germline V gene (reference sequence). CDR3 region: CASSQPLDREQYF. CDR3 in DNA: TGTGCCAGCAGCCAACCCCTAGATCGCGAGCAGTACTTC.

The chain links TRBV13 to TRBJ2-3; 7 bases are shared with TRBD1. The junction had 7 bases not matched to a gene; V was cut back by 2 bases and J by 2 bases. The CDR3 runs 16 residues. Germline V CDR1 and CDR2: PRHDT, FYEKMQ (reference sequence). The CDR3 sequence: CASSLFRQGFTDTQYF. CDR3 nucleotide sequence: TGTGCCAGCAGCTTATTTCGACAGGGATTCACAGATACGCAGTATTTT.

The chain is built from TRBV30 and TRBJ1-2; D gene ambiguous. Per germline, CDR1 GTSNPN and CDR2 SVGIG (reference sequence). Trimming pared 4 bases from V and 3 bases from J, leaving 18 bases between. The CDR3 runs to 15 residues. This chain's CDR3 is CAWNREVGLDYGYTF. Written as DNA, the CDR3 is TGTGCCTGGAACCGGGAGGTAGGGCTAGACTATGGCTACACCTTC.

The chain carries TRBV29-1 and TRBJ2-3; TRBD2 aligns across 11 bases. The CDR3 runs 15 residues. CDR1 is SQVTM, CDR2 ANQGSEA, per germline. With 7 bases clipped from V and 9 bases from J, the junction kept 15 bases outside the gene matches. The CDR3 region has the DNA TGCAGCGCTGAGACTAGCGGGATATTTACGGGGACGCAGTATTTT. The encoded protein is CSAETSGIFTGTQYF.

The chain combines TRBV7-2 with TRBJ1-3; the match to TRBD1 covers 8 bases. The germline V gene has CDR1 SGHTA and CDR2 FQGNSA. Losses at the gene ends were 0 bases for V and 4 bases for J; bases not matched to a gene: 5. The CDR3 loop spans 16 amino acids. CDR3 coding DNA: TGTGCCAGCAGCTTAGCGGGACAGGCCCGGGGAAACACCATATATTTT. Translation: CASSLAGQARGNTIYF.

This clone was seen only a few times. The V gene is TRBV18, the J gene TRBJ2-1, with 11 nucleotides matching TRBD1. This CDR3 has 15 residues. Unmatched junction bases numbered 2, after V lost 2 bases and J lost 5 bases. Looked up from germline, CDR1 is KGHSH and CDR2 is LQKENI. CDR3: CASSPGTGGHNEQFF. The CDR3 DNA reads TGTGCCAGCTCACCAGGGACAGGGGGTCACAATGAGCAGTTCTTC.

The rearrangement joins TRBV5-6 to TRBJ1-1, with D uncertain. The V and J ends lost 3 bases and 4 bases respectively, with 4 bases between them. This CDR3 is 11 amino acids long. CDR1 is SGHDT, CDR2 YYEEEE, per germline. CDR3 DNA sequence: TGTGCCAGCAGCTGGGGCACTGAAGCTTTCTTT. It is translated as CASSWGTEAFF.

The table lists this clone with a count of one. The chain carries TRBV28 and TRBJ2-1, with 9 bases identical to TRBD2. This CDR3 region has 12 residues. Losses at the gene ends were 4 bases for V and 10 bases for J; bases not matched to a gene: 2. Germline V gene lookup returns CDR1 MDHEN and CDR2 SYDVKM. In nucleotides, the CDR3 is TGTGCCAGCAGTTGGACTAGCGCCGAGCAGTTCTTC. As protein: CASSWTSAEQFF.

The chain employs TRBV29-1 and TRBJ1-2, with 7 positions matching TRBD1. Germline V lookup: CDR1 SQVTM, CDR2 ANQGSEA. The CDR3 spans 12 residues. V lost 5 bases to trimming and J lost 4 bases; unmatched junction nucleotides: 4. CDR3 in amino acids: CSVQGQSYGYTF. In nucleotides, the CDR3 is TGCAGCGTTCAGGGACAGTCCTATGGCTACACCTTC. The entire variable domain, with the rest obtained from reference TRBV29-1 and TRBJ1-2, is as follows: SAVISQKPSRDICQRGTSLTIQCQVDSQVTMMFWYRQQPGQSLTLIATANQGSEATYESGFVIDKFPISRPNLTFSTLTVSNMSPEDSSIYLCSVQGQSYGYTFGSGTRLTVV.

The J gene is TRBJ1-5, the V gene TRBV28; D perhaps matches TRBD1 (5 bases). The CDR3 totals 15 residues. Germline values: CDR1 MDHEN, CDR2 SYDVKM. V was shortened by 2 bases and J by 5 bases, with 13 bases between the two germline ends. This chain's CDR3 is CASSLVGGAYQPQHF. DNA for the CDR3: TGTGCCAGCAGTTTAGTAGGAGGGGCTTATCAGCCCCAGCATTTT.

J is TRBJ2-7 and V is TRBV28; D not resolved. V was shortened by 2 bases and J by 9 bases, with 14 bases between the two germline ends. This CDR3 has 13 amino acids. CDR1 is MDHEN and CDR2 is SYDVKM in the germline V gene. The CDR3 is CASSLGSKSGQYF. CDR3 DNA sequence: TGTGCCAGCAGTTTAGGGTCTAAGTCGGGGCAGTACTTC. Supplemented by reference TRBV28 and TRBJ2-7, the full variable domain reads DVKVTQSSRYLVKRTGEKVFLECVQDMDHENMFWYRQDPGLGLRLIYFSYDVKMKEKGDIPEGYSVSREKKERFSLILESASTNQTSMYLCASSLGSKSGQYFGPGTRLTVT.

This rearrangement joins TRBV5-1 to TRBJ2-7; TRBD1 aligns across 7 bases. The CDR3 has 15 residues. The germline gives CDR1 SGHRS, CDR2 YFSETQ. With V trimmed by 2 bases and J by 2 bases, 7 bases remained unmatched. CDR3 sequence: CASSLGDGTAYEQYF. The DNA for the CDR3 is TGCGCCAGCAGCTTAGGGGACGGGACAGCCTACGAGCAGTACTTC.

This sequence joins TRBV19 and TRBJ1-1; D gene ambiguous. The V end lost 5 bases, the J end lost 4 bases, and 17 bases lay between the germline ends. CDR1 is LNHDA and CDR2 is SQIVND in the germline V gene (reference sequence). The CDR3 spans 15 residues. CDR3 coding DNA: TGTGCCAGTAGTCCATGGGCCCAAAAGGGCACTGAAGCTTTCTTT. It specifies CASSPWAQKGTEAFF.

The chain employs TRBV9 and TRBJ1-3; D ambiguous. This CDR3 comprises 14 residues. V was trimmed by 2 bases and J by 0 bases, leaving 6 bases between them. Germline lookup yields CDR1 SGDLS and CDR2 YYNGEE. The CDR3: CASSVGDSGNTIYF. CDR3 nucleotide sequence: TGTGCCAGCAGCGTTGGAGACTCTGGAAACACCATATATTTT.

This clone was recorded a few times. The chain links TRBV19 to TRBJ2-7; D possibly corresponds to TRBD2 (5 bases). Trimming pared 8 bases from V and 0 bases from J, leaving 14 bases between. Germline loops: CDR1 LNHDA, CDR2 SQIVND (reference sequence). CDR3 length equals 14 residues. CDR3 coding DNA: TGTGCCAGTTCTTCGATTGGGAGCTCCTACGAGCAGTACTTC. Encoded protein: CASSSIGSSYEQYF.

V gene TRBV2 combines with J gene TRBJ2-7; 8 nucleotides align to TRBD1. V lost 9 bases to trimming and J lost 6 bases; unmatched junction nucleotides: 7. Germline values: CDR1 SNHLY, CDR2 FYNNEI. This CDR3 has 12 amino acids. Written as DNA, the CDR3 is TGTGCCAGTCCGGGACAGGCAGGCGAGCAGTACTTC. This translates into CASPGQAGEQYF. Combining the CDR3 with reference TRBV2 and TRBJ2-7 gives the whole variable domain EPEVTQTPSHQVTQMGQEVILRCVPISNHLYFYWYRQILGQKVEFLVSFYNNEISEKSEIFDDQFSVERPDGSNFTLKIRSTKLEDSAMYFCASPGQAGEQYFGPGTRLTVT.

The chain has TRBV3-1 (or the pseudogene TRBV3-2) and TRBJ1-4; TRBD1 agrees at 9 bases. Germline V gene sequence: CDR1 LGHDT, CDR2 YNNKEL (reference sequence). After removal of 5 bases from V and 8 bases from J, the junction contained 6 bases not matched to a gene. There are 14 residues in the CDR3. The DNA of the CDR3 is TGTGCCAGCAGCATACAGGGGGCGCGGGAAAAACTGTTTTTT. Protein sequence: CASSIQGAREKLFF.

CDR3 sequence reads: CASSPRTSQKAGQYF. The CDR3 DNA follows: TGTGCCAGCAGTCCGAGGACTAGCCAAAAAGCAGGGCAGTACTTC. The V and J genes are TRBV6-2 or TRBV6-3 and TRBJ2-7, with 8 bases that match TRBD2. CDR1 is MNHEY, CDR2 SVGEGT, per germline. The junction had 15 bases not matched to a gene; V was cut back by 5 bases and J by 9 bases. The CDR3 consists of 15 residues.

This clone was seen a handful of times. V usage is TRBV30 and J usage is TRBJ2-7; D is possibly TRBD1 or TRBD2 (5 bases each). CDR3 length: 13 amino acids. V was trimmed by 5 bases and J by 1 base, leaving 12 bases between them. The germline V gene encodes CDR1 GTSNPN and CDR2 SVGIG (reference sequence). This chain's CDR3 is CAWWGSGSYEQYF. CDR3 nucleotides: TGTGCCTGGTGGGGGTCTGGATCCTACGAGCAGTACTTC.

V usage is TRBV5-1 and J usage is TRBJ2-2, with TRBD2 identical over 16 bases. CDR3 length: 19 residues. V dropped 6 bases and J dropped 6; count of bases not matched to a gene: 14. CDR1 and CDR2 from the germline V gene are SGHRS and YFSETQ. The CDR3: CASTLTGTSGRAGPGELFF. CDR3 DNA: TGCGCCAGCACCCTGACCGGGACTAGCGGGAGGGCCGGCCCCGGGGAGCTGTTTTTT.

J is TRBJ2-1 and V is TRBV6-5, with TRBD1 identical over 7 bases. V lost 5 bases and J lost 7; bases outside the gene matches: 5. Germline V gene lookup returns CDR1 MNHEY and CDR2 SVGAGI. This CDR3 spans 13 amino acids. The CDR3 bases are TGTGCCAGCAGTAGGACAGGTGGGAATGAGCAGTTCTTC. This gives the protein CASSRTGGNEQFF.

V is TRBV6-2 or TRBV6-3 and J is TRBJ2-5; D is unresolved. Trimming removed 4 bases from V and 7 bases from J, with 19 bases in between. CDR1 is MNHEY and CDR2 is SVGEGT in the germline V gene. The CDR3 runs 15 residues. The CDR3, as DNA: TGTGCCAGCAGTTTGGTCCCAGATCGCTCGGGGACCCAGTACTTC. It specifies CASSLVPDRSGTQYF.

This clone is deemed medium-sized (0.01 to 0.1%). The chain joins TRBV11-2 to TRBJ2-4, with D perhaps matching TRBD1 (6 bases). The CDR3 runs 17 residues. CDR1 and CDR2 from the germline V gene are SGHAT and FQNNGV. V was trimmed by 5 bases and J by 2 bases, leaving 19 bases between them. The chain's CDR3 is CASSEEVGDNSKNIQYF. The DNA of the CDR3 is TGTGCCAGCAGCGAAGAGGTCGGGGACAATTCCAAAAACATTCAGTACTTC.

The CDR3 loop reads CASSTGQGQETQYF. The CDR3 region has the DNA TGTGCCAGTAGTACGGGACAGGGCCAAGAGACCCAGTACTTC. The chain carries TRBV19 and TRBJ2-5, with 9 bases aligning to TRBD1. Trimming took 4 bases from V and 1 from J; bases not matched to a gene: 1. This CDR3 has 14 residues. Germline CDR1 reads LNHDA; CDR2 reads SQIVND (reference sequence).

This clone was picked up one time. V usage is TRBV28 and J usage is TRBJ2-5; no reliable D call. CDR1 and CDR2 from the germline V gene are MDHEN and SYDVKM. Trimming cost V 3 bases and J 2 bases, with 4 bases left between them. CDR3 length equals 12 residues. The CDR3 is CASSLYQETQYF. CDR3 coding DNA: TGTGCCAGCAGTTTGTATCAAGAGACCCAGTACTTC.